Sequencing of this T cell receptor beta chain was carried out in a study of regulatory T cells in long-lasting Graves disease. The CDR3 sequence is 11 residues long. Germline lookup yields CDR1 DFQATT and CDR2 SNEGSKA (reference sequence). Trimming cost V 5 bases and J 0 bases, with 4 bases left between them. Findings and limits, study-wide: More public clonotypes were shared by persistent patients (fewer than 3,000) than by new patients (about 970).

Time point described: newly diagnosed GD, antithyroid drugs for less than 3 months. Making the TCR library involved RNA that had been extracted from PBMCs. Diagnosis followed American Thyroid Association guidelines for Graves' disease. Arm-PCR of CDR3 regions and iRepertoire HTBI primers were used to build TCR beta libraries. TCRdb ran MiXCR on the multiplex PCR reads and lists one entry per CDR3 protein. The table includes roughly 380,000 distinct CDR3 sequences, over 15% detected once. This clonotype was counted between two and nine times. The antigen is unknown. These data also formed part of another study, on T cells in Graves' hyperthyroidism and ophthalmopathy.

This TCR was sampled from a man aged 35-49 years with Graves disease. This specimen was peripheral blood mononuclear cells (PBMCs), taken at new diagnosis, from a patient treated with antithyroid drugs. The chain has TRBV20-1 and TRBJ1-2; no firm D call. The CDR3: CSAYTNYGYTF. CDR3 in DNA: TGCAGTGCTTACACTAACTATGGCTACACCTTC.